This T cell receptor beta chain was identified during a study of blood T cell repertoires in COVID-19. Study overall: Material from acute and convalescent COVID-19 was sourced from the United States, Italy and Spain. T cells, B-cell-depleted T cells, or PBMCs supplied cDNA or gDNA.

Original processing notes: The assay estimated nucleated cells by amplifying reference gene primers. The assay was immunoSEQ multiplex PCR, and TCRdb's table has in-frame clones only and misses some. D and trimming were read from the DNA, whereas the V and J calls and clone size are those reported in that table. Here the sample spans around 200,000 clones, roughly 86% being singletons. In germline, CDR1 is SGHRS, CDR2 YFSETQ. V shed 2 bases, J shed 6 bases, and the junction held 5 bases outside the gene matches. This CDR3 is built from 15 residues. Sample: peripheral blood. The chain recombines TRBV5-1 with TRBJ2-4; 10 bases are a match to TRBD1. The TCR sequence derives from a man in his 70s with acute or convalescent COVID-19. CDR3 DNA sequence: TGCGCCAGCAGCTTAGGCCGGGACAGGGGAAACATTCAGTACTTC. Residues: CASSLGRDRGNIQYF. The full variable domain, with the rest looked up from reference TRBV5-1 and TRBJ2-4, is KAGVTQTPRYLIKTRGQQVTLSCSPISGHRSVSWYQQTPGQGLQFLFEYFSETQRNKGNFPGRFSGRQFSNSRSEMNVSTLELGDSALYLCASSLGRDRGNIQYFGAGTRLSVL.